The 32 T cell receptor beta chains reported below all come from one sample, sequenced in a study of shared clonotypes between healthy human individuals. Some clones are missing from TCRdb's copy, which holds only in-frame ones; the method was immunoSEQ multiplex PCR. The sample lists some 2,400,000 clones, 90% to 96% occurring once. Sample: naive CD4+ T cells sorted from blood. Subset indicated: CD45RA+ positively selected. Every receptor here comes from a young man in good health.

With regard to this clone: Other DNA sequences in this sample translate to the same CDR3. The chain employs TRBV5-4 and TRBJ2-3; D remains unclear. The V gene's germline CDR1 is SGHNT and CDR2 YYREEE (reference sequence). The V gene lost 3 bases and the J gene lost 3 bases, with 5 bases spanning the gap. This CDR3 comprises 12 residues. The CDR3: CASSSSTDTQYF. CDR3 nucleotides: TGTGCCAGCAGCTCTTCGACAGATACGCAGTATTTT.

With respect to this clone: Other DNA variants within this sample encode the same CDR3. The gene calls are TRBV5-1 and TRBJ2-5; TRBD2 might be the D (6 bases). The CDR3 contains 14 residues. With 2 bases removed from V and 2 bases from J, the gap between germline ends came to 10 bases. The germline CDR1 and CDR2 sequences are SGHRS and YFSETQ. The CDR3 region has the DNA TGCGCCAGCAGCTTAGGTAGCGGACAAGAGACCCAGTACTTC. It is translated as CASSLGSGQETQYF.

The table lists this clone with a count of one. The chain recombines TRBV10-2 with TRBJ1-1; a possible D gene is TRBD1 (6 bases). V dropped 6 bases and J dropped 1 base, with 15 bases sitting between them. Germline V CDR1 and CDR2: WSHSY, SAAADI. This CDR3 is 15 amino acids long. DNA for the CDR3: TGCGCCAGCAGCAAGCAGGGACAAAAGAACACTGAAGCTTTCTTT. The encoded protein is CASSKQGQKNTEAFF.

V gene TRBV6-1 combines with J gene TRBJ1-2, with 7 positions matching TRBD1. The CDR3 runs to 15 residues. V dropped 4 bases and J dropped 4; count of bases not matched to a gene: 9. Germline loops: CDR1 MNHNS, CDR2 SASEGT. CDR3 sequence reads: CASSAGTANIYGYTF. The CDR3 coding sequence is TGTGCCAGCAGTGCCGGGACAGCAAACATCTATGGCTACACCTTC.

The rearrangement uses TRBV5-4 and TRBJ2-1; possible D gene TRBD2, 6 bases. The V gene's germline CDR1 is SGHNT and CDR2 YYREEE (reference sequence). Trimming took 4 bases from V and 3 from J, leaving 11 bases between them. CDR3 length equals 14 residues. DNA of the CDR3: TGTGCCAGCAGCCGGGACGGGAGCTACAATGAGCAGTTCTTC. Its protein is CASSRDGSYNEQFF.

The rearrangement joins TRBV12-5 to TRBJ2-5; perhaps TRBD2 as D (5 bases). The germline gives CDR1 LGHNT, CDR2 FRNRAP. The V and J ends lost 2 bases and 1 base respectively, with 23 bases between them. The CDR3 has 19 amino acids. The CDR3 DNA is TGTGCTAGTGGTTTGCGAGGGAGAACCAGCGCGACTCCCCAAGAGACCCAGTACTTC. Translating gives CASGLRGRTSATPQETQYF. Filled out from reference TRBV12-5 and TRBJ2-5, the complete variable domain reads DARVTQTPRHKVTEMGQEVTMRCQPILGHNTVFWYRQTMMQGLELLAYFRNRAPLDDSGMPKDRFSAEMPDATLATLKIQPSEPRDSAVYFCASGLRGRTSATPQETQYFGPGTRLLVL.

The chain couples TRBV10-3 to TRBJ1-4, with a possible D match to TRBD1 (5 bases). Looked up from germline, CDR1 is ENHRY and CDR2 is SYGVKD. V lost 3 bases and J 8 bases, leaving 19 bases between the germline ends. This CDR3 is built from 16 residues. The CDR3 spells CAISDGRGGSGEKLFF. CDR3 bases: TGTGCCATCAGTGACGGTCGGGGGGGGAGCGGGGAAAAACTGTTTTTT.

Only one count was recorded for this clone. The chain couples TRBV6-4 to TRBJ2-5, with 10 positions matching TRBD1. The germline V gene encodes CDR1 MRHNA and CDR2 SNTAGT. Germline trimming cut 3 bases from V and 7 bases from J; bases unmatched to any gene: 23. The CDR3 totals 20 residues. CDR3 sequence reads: CASSEVYRGQGPISMGTQYF. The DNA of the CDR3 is TGTGCCAGCAGTGAGGTCTATAGGGGACAGGGGCCCATAAGCATGGGGACCCAGTACTTC.

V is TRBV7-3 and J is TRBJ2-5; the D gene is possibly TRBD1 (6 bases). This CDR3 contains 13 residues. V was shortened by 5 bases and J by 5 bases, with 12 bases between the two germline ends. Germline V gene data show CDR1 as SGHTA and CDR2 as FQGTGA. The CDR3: CASSPQGVETQYF. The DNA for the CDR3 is TGTGCCAGCAGCCCACAGGGAGTTGAGACCCAGTACTTC.

CDR3 DNA sequence: TGTGCCAGCCTTACCGGGACAGAGAACACTGAAGCTTTCTTT. This gives the protein CASLTGTENTEAFF. V gene TRBV21-1 combines with J gene TRBJ1-1; the D call in the table, TRBD1, was not verified against the DNA. TRBV21-1 is deemed a pseudogene. The CDR3 has 14 amino acids.

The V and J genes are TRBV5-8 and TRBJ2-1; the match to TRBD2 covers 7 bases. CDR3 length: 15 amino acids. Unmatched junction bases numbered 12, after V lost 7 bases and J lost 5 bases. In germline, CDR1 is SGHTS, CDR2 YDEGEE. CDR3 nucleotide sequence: TGTGCCAGCTGCTCCGGGACTACCATACACAATGAGCAGTTCTTC. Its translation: CASCSGTTIHNEQFF.

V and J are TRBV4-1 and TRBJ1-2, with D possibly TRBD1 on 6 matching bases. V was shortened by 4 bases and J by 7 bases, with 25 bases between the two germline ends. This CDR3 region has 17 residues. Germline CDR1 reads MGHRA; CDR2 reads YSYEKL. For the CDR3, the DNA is TGCGCCAGCAGCCGGGAACAGGGTTTCCTCGATTGGCGTGGCTACACCTTC. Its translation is CASSREQGFLDWRGYTF.

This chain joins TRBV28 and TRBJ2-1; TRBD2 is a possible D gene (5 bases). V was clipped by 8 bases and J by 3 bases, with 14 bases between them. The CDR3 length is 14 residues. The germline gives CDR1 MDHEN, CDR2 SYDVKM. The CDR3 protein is CASPRSGNYNEQFF. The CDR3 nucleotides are TGTGCCAGCCCACGGAGCGGAAACTACAATGAGCAGTTCTTC.

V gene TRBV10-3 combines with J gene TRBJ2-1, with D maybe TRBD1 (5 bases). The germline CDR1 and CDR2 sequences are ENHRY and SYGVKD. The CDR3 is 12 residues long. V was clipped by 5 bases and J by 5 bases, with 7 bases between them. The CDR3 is CAISQGNNEQFF. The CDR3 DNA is TGTGCCATCAGTCAGGGAAACAATGAGCAGTTCTTC.

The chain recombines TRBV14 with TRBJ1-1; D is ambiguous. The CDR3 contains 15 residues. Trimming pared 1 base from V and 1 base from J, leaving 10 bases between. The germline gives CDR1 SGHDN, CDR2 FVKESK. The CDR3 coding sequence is TGTGCCAGCAGCCAAGCCGGTAGGTCGAACACTGAAGCTTTCTTT. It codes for CASSQAGRSNTEAFF.

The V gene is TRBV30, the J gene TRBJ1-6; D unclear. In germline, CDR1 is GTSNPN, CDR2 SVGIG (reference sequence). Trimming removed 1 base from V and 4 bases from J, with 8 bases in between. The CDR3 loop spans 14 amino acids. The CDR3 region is CAWSAEGYNSPLHF. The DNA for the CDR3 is TGTGCCTGGAGTGCAGAAGGTTATAATTCACCCCTCCACTTT.

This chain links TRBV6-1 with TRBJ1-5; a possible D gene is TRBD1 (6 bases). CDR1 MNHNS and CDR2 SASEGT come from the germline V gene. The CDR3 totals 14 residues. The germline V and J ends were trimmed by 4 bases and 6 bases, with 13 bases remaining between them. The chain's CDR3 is CASSGLGGGQPQHF. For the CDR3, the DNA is TGTGCCAGCAGTGGTCTTGGGGGCGGTCAGCCCCAGCATTTT.

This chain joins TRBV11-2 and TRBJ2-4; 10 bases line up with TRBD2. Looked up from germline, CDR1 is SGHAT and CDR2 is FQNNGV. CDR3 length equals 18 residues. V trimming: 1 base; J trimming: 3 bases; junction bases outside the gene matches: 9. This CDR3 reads CASSLVSLAGVVKNIQYF. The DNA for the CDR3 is TGTGCCAGCAGCTTAGTATCCCTAGCGGGAGTGGTCAAAAACATTCAGTACTTC.

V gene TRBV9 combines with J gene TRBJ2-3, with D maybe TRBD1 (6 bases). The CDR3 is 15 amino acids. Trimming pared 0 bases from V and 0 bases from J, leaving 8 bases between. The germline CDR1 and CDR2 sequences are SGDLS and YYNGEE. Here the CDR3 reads CASSVGGQSTDTQYF. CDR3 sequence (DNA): TGTGCCAGCAGCGTAGGGGGGCAGAGCACAGATACGCAGTATTTT.

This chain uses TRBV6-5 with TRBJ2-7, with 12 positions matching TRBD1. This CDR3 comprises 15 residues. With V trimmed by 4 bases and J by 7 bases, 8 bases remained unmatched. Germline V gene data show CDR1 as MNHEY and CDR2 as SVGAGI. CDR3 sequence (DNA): TGTGCCAGCAGTTCACCGGGACAGGGGGCAGGGGAGCAGTACTTC. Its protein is CASSSPGQGAGEQYF.

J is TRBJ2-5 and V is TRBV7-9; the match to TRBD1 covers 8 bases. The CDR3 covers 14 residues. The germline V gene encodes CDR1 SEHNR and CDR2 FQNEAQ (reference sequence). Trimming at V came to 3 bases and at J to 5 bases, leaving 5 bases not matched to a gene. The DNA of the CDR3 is TGTGCCAGCAGCTTTGGGGACAGGCGGGAGACCCAGTACTTC. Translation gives CASSFGDRRETQYF. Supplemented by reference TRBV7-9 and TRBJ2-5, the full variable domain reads DTGVSQNPRHKITKRGQNVTFRCDPISEHNRLYWYRQTLGQGPEFLTYFQNEAQLEKSRLLSDRFSAERPKGSFSTLEIQRTEQGDSAMYLCASSFGDRRETQYFGPGTRLLVL.

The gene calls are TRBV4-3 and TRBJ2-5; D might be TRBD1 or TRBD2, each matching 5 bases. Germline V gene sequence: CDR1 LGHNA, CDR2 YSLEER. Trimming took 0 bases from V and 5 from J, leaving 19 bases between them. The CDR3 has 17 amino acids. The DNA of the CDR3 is TGCGCCAGCAGCCAAGATTGGGATGACGGGGCCGGGGAGACCCAGTACTTC. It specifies CASSQDWDDGAGETQYF.

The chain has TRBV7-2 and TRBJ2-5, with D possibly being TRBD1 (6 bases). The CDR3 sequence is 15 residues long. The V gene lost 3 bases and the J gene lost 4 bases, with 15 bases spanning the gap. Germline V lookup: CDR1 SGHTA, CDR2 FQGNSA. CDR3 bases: TGTGCCAGCAGCTTTTACAGGGTAGGGGGAGAGACCCAGTACTTC. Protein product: CASSFYRVGGETQYF.

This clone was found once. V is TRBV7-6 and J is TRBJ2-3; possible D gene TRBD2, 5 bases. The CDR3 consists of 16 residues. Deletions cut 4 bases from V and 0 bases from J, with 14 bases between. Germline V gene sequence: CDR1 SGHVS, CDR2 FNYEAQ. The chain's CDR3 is CASSSRLAGSTDTQYF. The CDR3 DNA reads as TGTGCCAGCAGCTCCCGGCTAGCAGGAAGCACAGATACGCAGTATTTT.

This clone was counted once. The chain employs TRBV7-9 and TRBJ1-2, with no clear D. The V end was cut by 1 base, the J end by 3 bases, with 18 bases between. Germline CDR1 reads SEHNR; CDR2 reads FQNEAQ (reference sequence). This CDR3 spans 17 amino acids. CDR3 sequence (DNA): TGTGCCAGCAGCTTAGGCCAGTGGTCACATCTTGACTATGGCTACACCTTC. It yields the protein CASSLGQWSHLDYGYTF.

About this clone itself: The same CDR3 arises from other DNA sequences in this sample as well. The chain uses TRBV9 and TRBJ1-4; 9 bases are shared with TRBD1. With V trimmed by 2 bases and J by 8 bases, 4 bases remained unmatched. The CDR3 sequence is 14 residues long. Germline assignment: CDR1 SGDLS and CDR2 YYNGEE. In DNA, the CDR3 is TGTGCCAGCAGCGTGGACAGGGGTGGGGAAAAACTGTTTTTT. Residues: CASSVDRGGEKLFF.

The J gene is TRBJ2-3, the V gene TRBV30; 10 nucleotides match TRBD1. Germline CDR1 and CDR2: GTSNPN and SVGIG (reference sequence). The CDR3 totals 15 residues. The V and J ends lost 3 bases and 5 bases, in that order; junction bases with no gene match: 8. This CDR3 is CAWRRQGAREDTQYF. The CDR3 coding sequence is TGTGCCTGGAGGAGACAGGGGGCTCGAGAAGATACGCAGTATTTT.

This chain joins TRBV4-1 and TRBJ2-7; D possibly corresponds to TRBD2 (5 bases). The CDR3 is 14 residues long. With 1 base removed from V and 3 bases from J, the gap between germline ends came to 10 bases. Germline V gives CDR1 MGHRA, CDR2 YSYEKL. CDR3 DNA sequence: TGCGCCAGCAGCCAAGGTCGGGAAATCTACGAGCAGTACTTC. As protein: CASSQGREIYEQYF.

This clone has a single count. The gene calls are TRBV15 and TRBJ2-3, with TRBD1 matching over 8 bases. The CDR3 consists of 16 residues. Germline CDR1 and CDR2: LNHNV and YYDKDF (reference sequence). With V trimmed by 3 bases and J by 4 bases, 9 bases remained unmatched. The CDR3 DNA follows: TGTGCCACCAGCAGCCGCACAGGGGGTTTGTCAGATACGCAGTATTTT. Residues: CATSSRTGGLSDTQYF.

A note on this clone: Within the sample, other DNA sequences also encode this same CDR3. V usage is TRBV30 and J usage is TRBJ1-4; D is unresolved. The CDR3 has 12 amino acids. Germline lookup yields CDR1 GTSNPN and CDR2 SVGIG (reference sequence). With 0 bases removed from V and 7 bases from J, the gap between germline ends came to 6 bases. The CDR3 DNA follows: TGTGCCTGGAGTGTTGGTGGTGAAAAACTGTTTTTT. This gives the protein CAWSVGGEKLFF. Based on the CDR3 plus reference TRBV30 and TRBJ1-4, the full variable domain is SQTIHQWPATLVQPVGSPLSLECTVEGTSNPNLYWYRQAAGRGLQLLFYSVGIGQISSEVPQNLSASRPQDRQFILSSKKLLLSDSGFYLCAWSVGGEKLFFGSGTQLSVL.

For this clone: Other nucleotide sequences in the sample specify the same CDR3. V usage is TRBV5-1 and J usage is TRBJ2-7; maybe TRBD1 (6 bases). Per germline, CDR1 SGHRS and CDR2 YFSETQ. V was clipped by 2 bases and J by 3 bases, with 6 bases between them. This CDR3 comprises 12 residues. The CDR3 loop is CASSLQGYEQYF. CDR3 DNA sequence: TGCGCCAGCAGCTTACAGGGCTACGAGCAGTACTTC.

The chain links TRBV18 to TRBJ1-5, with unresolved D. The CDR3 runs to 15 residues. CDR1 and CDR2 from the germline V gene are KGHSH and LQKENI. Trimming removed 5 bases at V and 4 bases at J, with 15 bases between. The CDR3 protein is CASSTNTAVNQPQHF. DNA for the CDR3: TGTGCCAGCTCAACAAACACAGCAGTAAATCAGCCCCAGCATTTT.